This TCR beta chain was captured by sequencing in a study of T-cell memory formation after mild COVID-19. For the study at large: Most TCR clusters belonged to a single donor.

With respect to this clonotype: Its antigen remains unknown.

In germline, CDR1 is MGHRA, CDR2 YSYEKL. V was cut by 3 bases and J by 4 bases, with 7 bases left in between. This CDR3 is 13 amino acids long. 5'RACE with constant-segment primers built TCRalpha and TCRbeta cDNA libraries with UMIs. TCRdb re-analysed the 5' RACE reads in MiXCR, keeping a single row per CDR3 protein. The sample consists of nearly 350,000 distinct CDR3 sequences, approximately 12% of them appearing once. Study-level points and caveats: Memory sampled before infection contained some responding clones, suggesting cross-reactive memory joined.

Sequenced material: PBMCs or a T cell subset sorted from them (not recorded which). This clonotype was obtained from a young man who had mild COVID-19 (a few samples of this study predate the infection). Cell type and time point are not known. V gene TRBV4-1 combines with J gene TRBJ2-1; no clear D gene. The CDR3: CASSQPEYNEQFF. In DNA, the CDR3 is TGCGCCAGCAGCCAGCCCGAGTACAATGAGCAGTTCTTC.